The clone carrying this T cell receptor beta chain was counted between two and nine times. This sample was taken from a study of patients and donors after allogeneic stem cell transplantation. TCRdb used MiXCR to reprocess the RT-PCR reads, holding one entry per CDR3 protein. The sample includes roughly 250,000 distinct CDR3 sequences, roughly an eighth of them seen just once. Trimming removed 1 base at V and 0 bases at J, with 9 bases between. Germline CDR1 reads SGHNT; CDR2 reads YYREEE (reference sequence). The CDR3 is made up of 15 amino acids. The genes are TRBV5-4 and TRBJ2-3; D remains unclear. The sequence derives from a human donor who was either an allogeneic HSCT recipient or a stem cell or donor lymphocyte infusion donor (not recorded which). It is not recorded whose cells these are; they may come from a transplant donor. The sample comprised blood, either unsorted or a sorted T cell fraction (not recorded which). The CDR3: CASSLSGVSTDTQYF. CDR3 sequence (DNA): TGTGCCAGCAGCTTGTCGGGTGTCAGCACAGATACGCAGTATTTT.